Listed here is a single T cell receptor (beta chain). Its cognate antigen is unknown. V was pared by 3 bases and J by 6 bases, with 2 bases of the junction left unmatched. This CDR3 region has 13 residues. Germline CDR1 and CDR2: SGDLS and YYNGEE. The data are from a study of OX40 agonist ivuxolimab in advanced cancers. Overall study: Subjects had a mean age of around 60 years, with a range of roughly 20 to 79; around 80% were male. General observations from the study: At 0.1 to 3.0 mg/kg and by week 6, CD4+ and CD8+ T cells in the blood had expanded clonally. The authors did not determine the antigen specificity of the expanded peripheral T cells.

Measured with immunoSEQ multiplex PCR; TCRdb has only the in-frame clones, and not every one. The repertoire includes under 85,000 clones, around 88% of them detected once, and over 0.55% sits in the top ten. This TCR was sampled from an adult with an advanced solid tumor such as melanoma, head and neck, liver or kidney cancer. The rearrangement joins TRBV9 to TRBJ1-2, with 10 positions matching TRBD1. The sample in question was CD4+ or CD8+ T cells sorted from blood, obtained in a trial of the OX40 agonist ivuxolimab. The CDR3 nucleotides are TGTGCCAGCAGCGGGGGACAGGGGAATGGCTACACCTTC. This encodes CASSGGQGNGYTF.